One TCR beta chain is described in this entry. Antigen unknown. Using the 5' RACE reads, TCRdb records one entry per CDR3 protein without DNA. The sample includes a few hundred thousand distinct CDR3 sequences. The data were taken from a study of T cells expressing NK-cell markers. Study-level information: Just one sequenced donor of eight was HCMV-seronegative, while seven were seropositive. General study points: Also leading the CD3+CD56-NKG2C+ fraction in a few donors were these clonotypes.

The CDR3 has 13 amino acids. Germline CDR1 SQVTM, CDR2 ANQGSEA. The material sequenced was blood T cells: a sorted CD56 or NKG2C T cell subset, CD4+ or CD8+ T cells, or bulk PBMC T cells (not recorded which). V is TRBV29-1 and J is TRBJ2-2; TCRdb returns TRBD1, unconfirmable since there is no DNA. The receptor was isolated from a young man in good health. CDR3 protein: CSGSGTVTGELFF.